This T cell receptor (beta chain) is from a study of PD-1 blockade in classical Hodgkin lymphoma. Study at large: Every 2 weeks, patients got 3 mg/kg intravenous nivolumab.

In this sample, this clone turned up a few times. The CDR3 has 14 residues. Germline CDR1 reads SGHNT; CDR2 reads YYREEE (reference sequence). The ends lost 5 bases at V and 4 bases at J; junction bases unmatched: 5. Method: immunoSEQ multiplex PCR; TCRdb's copy keeps in-frame clones and lacks some. The sample shows 38,000 or so clones, about 89% of them seen only once. Each of the patients experienced relapse following autologous stem cell transplantation, and their brentuximab vedotin exposure differed. The origin of this receptor is a human donor with classical Hodgkin lymphoma. This chain connects TRBV5-4 to TRBJ1-4; 7 bases line up with TRBD1. This sample comprised peripheral blood mononuclear cells (PBMCs), obtained at baseline. CDR3 bases: TGTGCCAGCAGTTCGGGACAGAGTAATGAAAAACTGTTTTTT. It encodes CASSSGQSNEKLFF.